The clone carrying this T cell receptor (beta chain) was counted a few times. As yet, its antigen is unknown. Antigen-specific CD4+ T cells were expanded with viral peptide pools in the ViraFEST assay before sequencing. Once cultured for nine to ten days, the cells underwent separation to obtain CD4+ T cells. Vaccination of participants consisted of two doses of either the BNT162b2 or mRNA-1273 vaccine. Negative nucleocapsid antibody tests before and after vaccination confirmed no previous SARS-CoV-2 infection. Cultures had half their medium replaced with IL-2 medium on days 3 and 7. These data belong to a study of vaccination effects on CD4 cells after COVID-19. On the study more broadly: After the second dose, samples were taken at median day 72.

The CDR3 runs 12 residues. In germline, CDR1 is LNHDA, CDR2 SQIVND (reference sequence). The trim removed 8 bases at V and 7 bases at J, leaving 5 bases unmatched. Sequencing used immunoSEQ multiplex PCR; TCRdb keeps in-frame clones, though not all of them. The sample records tens of thousands of clones, around 82% being singletons. Broader study findings: Recruitment yielded few convalescent patients, and the study had no early post-infection timepoints.

This TCR came from a human donor who received a COVID-19 vaccine. Here the sequenced sample was CD4+ T cells from PBMCs cultured with HCoV-OC43 spike peptides, taken after COVID-19 vaccination. Subset noted: HCoV-OC43 spike overlapping peptide pool stimulation. V and J are TRBV19 and TRBJ1-2; 9 bases match TRBD1. In nucleotides, the CDR3 is TGTGCCAGTGGACAGGGGAATCGTGGCTACACCTTC. This translates into CASGQGNRGYTF.